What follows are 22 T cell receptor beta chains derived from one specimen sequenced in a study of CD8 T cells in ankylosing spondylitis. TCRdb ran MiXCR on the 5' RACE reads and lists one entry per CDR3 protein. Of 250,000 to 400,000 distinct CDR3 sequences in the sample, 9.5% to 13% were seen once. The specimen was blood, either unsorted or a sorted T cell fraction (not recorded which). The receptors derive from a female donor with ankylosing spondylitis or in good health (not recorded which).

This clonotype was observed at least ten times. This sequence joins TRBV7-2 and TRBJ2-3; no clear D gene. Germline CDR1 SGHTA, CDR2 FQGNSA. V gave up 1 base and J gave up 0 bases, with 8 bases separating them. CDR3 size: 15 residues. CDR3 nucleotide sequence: TGTGCCAGCAGCTTAGAGCTCGCTAGCACAGATACGCAGTATTTT. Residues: CASSLELASTDTQYF.

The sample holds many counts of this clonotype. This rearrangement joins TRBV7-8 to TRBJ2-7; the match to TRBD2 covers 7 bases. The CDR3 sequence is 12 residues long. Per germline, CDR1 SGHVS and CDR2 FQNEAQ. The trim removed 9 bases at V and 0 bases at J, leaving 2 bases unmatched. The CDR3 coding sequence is TGTGCCAGTAGCGGGTACTCCTACGAGCAGTACTTC. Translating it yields CASSGYSYEQYF.

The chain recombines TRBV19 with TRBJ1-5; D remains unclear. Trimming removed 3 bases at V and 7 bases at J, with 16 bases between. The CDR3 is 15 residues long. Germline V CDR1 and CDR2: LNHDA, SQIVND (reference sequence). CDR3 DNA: TGTGCCAGTAGTATCATAGCGGGGAATGGGCAGCCCCAGCATTTT. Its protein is CASSIIAGNGQPQHF.

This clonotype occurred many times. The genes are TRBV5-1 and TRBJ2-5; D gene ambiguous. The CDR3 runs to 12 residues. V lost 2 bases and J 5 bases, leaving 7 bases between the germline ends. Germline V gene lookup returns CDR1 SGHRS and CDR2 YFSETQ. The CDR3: CASSFGDETQYF. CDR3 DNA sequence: TGCGCCAGCAGCTTCGGTGACGAGACCCAGTACTTC. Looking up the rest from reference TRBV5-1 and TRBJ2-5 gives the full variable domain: KAGVTQTPRYLIKTRGQQVTLSCSPISGHRSVSWYQQTPGQGLQFLFEYFSETQRNKGNFPGRFSGRQFSNSRSEMNVSTLELGDSALYLCASSFGDETQYFGPGTRLLVL.

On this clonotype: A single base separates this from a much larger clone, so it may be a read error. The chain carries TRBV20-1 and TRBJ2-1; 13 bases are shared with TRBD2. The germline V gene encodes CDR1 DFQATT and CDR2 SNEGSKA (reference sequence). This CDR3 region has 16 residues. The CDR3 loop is CSARGGLAGAYNEQSF. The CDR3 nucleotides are TGCAGTGCTAGGGGAGGACTAGCGGGAGCCTACAATGAGCAGTCCTTC.

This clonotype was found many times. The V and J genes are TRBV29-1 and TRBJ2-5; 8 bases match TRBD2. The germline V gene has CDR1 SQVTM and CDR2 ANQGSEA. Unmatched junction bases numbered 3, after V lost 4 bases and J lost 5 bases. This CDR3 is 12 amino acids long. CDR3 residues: CSVGAGVETQYF. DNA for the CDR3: TGCAGCGTTGGAGCGGGGGTTGAGACCCAGTACTTC.

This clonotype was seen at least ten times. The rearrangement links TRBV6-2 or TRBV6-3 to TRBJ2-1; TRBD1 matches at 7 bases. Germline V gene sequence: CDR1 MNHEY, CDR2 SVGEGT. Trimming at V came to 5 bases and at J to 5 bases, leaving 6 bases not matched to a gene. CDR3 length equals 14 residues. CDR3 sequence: CASSPRQGNNEQFF. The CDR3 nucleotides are TGTGCCAGCAGTCCAAGACAGGGCAACAATGAGCAGTTCTTC.

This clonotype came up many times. CDR3 sequence (DNA): TGTGCCAGCAGCTCAACCGGGACCCCTAGAAGAAACATTCAGTACTTC. It encodes CASSSTGTPRRNIQYF. This chain uses TRBV7-2 with TRBJ2-4; D is perhaps TRBD1 or TRBD2 (5 bases each). Germline values: CDR1 SGHTA, CDR2 FQGNSA. The CDR3 runs 16 residues. With 4 bases removed from V and 6 bases from J, the gap between germline ends came to 19 bases.

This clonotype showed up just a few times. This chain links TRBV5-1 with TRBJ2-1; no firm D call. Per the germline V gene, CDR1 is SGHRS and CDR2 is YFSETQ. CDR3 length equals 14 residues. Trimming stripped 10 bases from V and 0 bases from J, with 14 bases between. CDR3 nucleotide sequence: TGCGCCCCCCCCGGACCTAGCTCCTACAATGAGCAGTTCTTC. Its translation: CAPPGPSSYNEQFF.

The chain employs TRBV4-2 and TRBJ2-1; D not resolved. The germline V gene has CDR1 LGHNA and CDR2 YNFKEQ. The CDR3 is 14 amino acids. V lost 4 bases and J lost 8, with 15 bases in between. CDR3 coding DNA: TGTGCCAGCAGCCTGGCCGACCGGATGGATGAGCAGTTCTTC. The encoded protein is CASSLADRMDEQFF.

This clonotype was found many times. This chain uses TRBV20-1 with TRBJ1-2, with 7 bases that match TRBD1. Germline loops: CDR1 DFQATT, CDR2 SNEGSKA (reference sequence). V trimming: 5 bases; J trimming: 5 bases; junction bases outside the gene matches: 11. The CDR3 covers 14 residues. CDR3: CSAATIQGGYGYTF. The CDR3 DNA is TGCAGTGCTGCCACGATCCAGGGGGGGTATGGCTACACCTTC.

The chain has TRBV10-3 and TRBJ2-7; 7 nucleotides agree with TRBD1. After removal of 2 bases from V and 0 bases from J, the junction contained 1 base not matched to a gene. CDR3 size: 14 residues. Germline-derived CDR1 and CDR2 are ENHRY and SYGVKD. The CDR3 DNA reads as TGTGCCATCAGTGAGGACAGGGCCTCCTACGAGCAGTACTTC. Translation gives CAISEDRASYEQYF.

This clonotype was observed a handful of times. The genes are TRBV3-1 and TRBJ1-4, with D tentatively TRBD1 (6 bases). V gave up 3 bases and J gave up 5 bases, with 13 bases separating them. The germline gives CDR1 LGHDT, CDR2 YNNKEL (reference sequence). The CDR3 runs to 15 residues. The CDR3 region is CASSQRQDQNEKLFF. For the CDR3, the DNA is TGTGCCAGCAGCCAGCGACAGGACCAGAATGAAAAACTGTTTTTT. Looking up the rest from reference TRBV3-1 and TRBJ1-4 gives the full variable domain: DTAVSQTPKYLVTQMGNDKSIKCEQNLGHDTMYWYKQDSKKFLKIMFSYNNKELIINETVPNRFSPKSPDKAHLNLHINSLELGDSAVYFCASSQRQDQNEKLFFGSGTQLSVL.

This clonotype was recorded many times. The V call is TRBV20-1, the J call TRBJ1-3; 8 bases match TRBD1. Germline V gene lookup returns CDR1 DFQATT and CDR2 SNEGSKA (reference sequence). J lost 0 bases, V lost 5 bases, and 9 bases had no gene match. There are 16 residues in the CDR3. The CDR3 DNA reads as TGCAGTGCTGCTACTACAGGGGGTATCTCTGGAAACACCATATATTTT. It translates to CSAATTGGISGNTIYF.

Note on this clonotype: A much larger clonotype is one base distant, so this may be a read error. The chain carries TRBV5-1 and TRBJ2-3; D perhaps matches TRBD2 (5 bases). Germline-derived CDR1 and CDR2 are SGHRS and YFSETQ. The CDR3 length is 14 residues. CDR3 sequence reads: CASSLGPEADTHYF. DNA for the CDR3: TGCGCCAGCAGCCTTGGGCCGGAAGCGGATACGCACTATTTT.

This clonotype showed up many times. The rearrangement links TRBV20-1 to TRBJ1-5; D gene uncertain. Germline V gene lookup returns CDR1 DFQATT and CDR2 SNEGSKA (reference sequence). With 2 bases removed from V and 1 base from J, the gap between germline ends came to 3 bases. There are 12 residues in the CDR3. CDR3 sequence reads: CSARKSNQPQHF. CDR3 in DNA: TGCAGTGCTAGAAAAAGCAATCAGCCCCAGCATTTT.

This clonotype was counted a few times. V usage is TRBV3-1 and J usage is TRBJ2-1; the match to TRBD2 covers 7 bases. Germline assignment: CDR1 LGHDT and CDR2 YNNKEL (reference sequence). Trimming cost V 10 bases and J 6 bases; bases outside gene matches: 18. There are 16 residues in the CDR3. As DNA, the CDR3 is TGTGCCACGCGGGGGAGGGCGGGAGATCGCCTCAATGAGCAGTTCTTC. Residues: CATRGRAGDRLNEQFF.

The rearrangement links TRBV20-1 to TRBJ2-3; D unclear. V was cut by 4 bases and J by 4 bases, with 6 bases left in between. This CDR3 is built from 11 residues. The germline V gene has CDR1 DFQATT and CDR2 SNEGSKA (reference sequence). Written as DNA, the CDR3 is TGCAGTGCTAACAAAGCAGATACGCAGTATTTT. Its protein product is CSANKADTQYF.

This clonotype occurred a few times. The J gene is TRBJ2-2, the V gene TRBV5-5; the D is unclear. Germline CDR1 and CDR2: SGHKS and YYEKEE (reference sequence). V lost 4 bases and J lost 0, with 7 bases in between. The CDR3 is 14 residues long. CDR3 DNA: TGTGCCAGCAGCCTGAAGACGAACACCGGGGAGCTGTTTTTT. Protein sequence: CASSLKTNTGELFF.

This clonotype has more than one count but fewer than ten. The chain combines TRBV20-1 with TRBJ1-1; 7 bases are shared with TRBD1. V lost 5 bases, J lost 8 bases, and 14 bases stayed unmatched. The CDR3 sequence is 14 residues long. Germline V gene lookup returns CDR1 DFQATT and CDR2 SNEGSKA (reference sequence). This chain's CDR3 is CSASPGTALGEAFF. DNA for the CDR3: TGCAGTGCTTCACCCGGGACAGCCCTTGGGGAAGCTTTCTTT.

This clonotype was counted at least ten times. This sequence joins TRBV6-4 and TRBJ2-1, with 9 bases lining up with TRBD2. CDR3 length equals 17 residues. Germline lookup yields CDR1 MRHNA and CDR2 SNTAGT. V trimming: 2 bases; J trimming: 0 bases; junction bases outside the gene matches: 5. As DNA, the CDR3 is TGTGCCAGCAGTGACGGGTTTAGCGGGAGCTCCTACAATGAGCAGTTCTTC. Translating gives CASSDGFSGSSYNEQFF.

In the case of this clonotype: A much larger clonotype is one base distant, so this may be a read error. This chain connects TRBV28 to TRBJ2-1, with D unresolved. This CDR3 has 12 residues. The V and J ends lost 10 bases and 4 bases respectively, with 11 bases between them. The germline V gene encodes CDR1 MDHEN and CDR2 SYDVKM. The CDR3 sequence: CATTSIYNEQFF. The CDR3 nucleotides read TGTGCCACCACCTCAATTTACAATGAGCAGTTCTTC.